Shown below are 19 T cell receptor beta chains from a single sample sequenced in a study of yellow fever vaccine responses in identical twins. Each CDR3 protein gets one entry after TCRdb re-called the RT-PCR reads with MiXCR. Of about 11,000 distinct CDR3 sequences listed, under 85% are singletons. This sample comprised T cells from blood (PBMCs), unsorted or a sorted subset (not recorded which), obtained before or after yellow fever vaccination (not recorded which). These receptors all stem from a woman aged 18-29 years who received the yellow fever vaccine.

This clonotype has only a few counts. This chain links TRBV20-1 with TRBJ2-3; tentatively, D is TRBD2 (6 bases). Trimming stripped 1 base from V and 1 base from J, with 15 bases between. This CDR3 comprises 16 residues. Germline V gene data show CDR1 as DFQATT and CDR2 as SNEGSKA (reference sequence). The CDR3 reads CSARAYGSPGTDTQYF. CDR3 DNA: TGCAGTGCTAGAGCTTACGGGAGCCCCGGCACAGATACGCAGTATTTT.

This clonotype was detected only a few times. CDR3 protein: CASSSLAVGWILEQYF. Here the CDR3 DNA reads TGTGCCAGCAGTTCGCTAGCGGTGGGATGGATTCTCGAGCAGTACTTC. The V call is TRBV27, the J call TRBJ2-7, with 7 nucleotides matching TRBD2. The junction had 15 bases not matched to a gene; V was cut back by 4 bases and J by 6 bases. The germline V gene has CDR1 MNHEY and CDR2 SMNVEV (reference sequence). There are 16 residues in the CDR3.

The chain carries TRBV19 and TRBJ2-3, with D unclear. Germline CDR1 LNHDA, CDR2 SQIVND (reference sequence). The CDR3 extends over 13 amino acids. V lost 2 bases, J lost 4 bases, and 7 bases lay in between. CDR3 nucleotide sequence: TGTGCCAGTAGTATACTCGCGTCAGATACGCAGTATTTT. Its protein is CASSILASDTQYF.

Concerning this clonotype itself: Compared with germline, one end of the junction differs, possibly owing to a read error. The chain recombines TRBV28 with TRBJ2-7; D call uncertain. CDR1 and CDR2 (germline): MDHEN, SYDVKM. This CDR3 has 11 amino acids. The CDR3 DNA reads as TGTGCCAGCAGGTTATACTACGAGCAGTACTTC. Amino acid sequence: CASRLYYEQYF.

This clonotype was observed a single time. The chain employs TRBV12-3 or TRBV12-4 and TRBJ2-7, with D perhaps given as TRBD1 or TRBD2 (5 bases each). The CDR3 covers 17 residues. The V end was cut by 1 base, the J end by 4 bases, with 20 bases between. CDR3 sequence: CASSLGTLGREGYEQYF. As DNA, the CDR3 is TGTGCCAGCAGTTTAGGTACCCTCGGCCGCGAGGGGTACGAGCAGTACTTC.

V and J are TRBV28 and TRBJ2-1; a weak D match, TRBD1 (6 bases). CDR1 and CDR2 (germline): MDHEN, SYDVKM. Trimming left V 6 bases short and J 0 bases short, with 12 bases between. The CDR3 contains 15 residues. Here the CDR3 DNA reads TGTGCCAGCAGACTGGACAGTAGCTCCTACAATGAGCAGTTCTTC. Residues: CASRLDSSSYNEQFF.

The chain employs TRBV2 and TRBJ2-3; 12 bases agree with TRBD2. The CDR3 is 16 residues long. Germline V gene sequence: CDR1 SNHLY, CDR2 FYNNEI. Germline trimming cut 10 bases from V and 4 bases from J; bases unmatched to any gene: 12. CDR3 protein: CATLLWPSGGADTQYF. As DNA, the CDR3 is TGTGCCACCTTACTATGGCCTAGCGGGGGGGCAGATACGCAGTATTTT.

V usage is TRBV28 and J usage is TRBJ1-1; unclear D gene. Germline V gene sequence: CDR1 MDHEN, CDR2 SYDVKM. CDR3 length: 14 amino acids. Trimming stripped 1 base from V and 1 base from J, with 7 bases between. The CDR3 nucleotides read TGTGCCAGCAGTTTATTCTCATCGAACACTGAAGCTTTCTTT. It encodes CASSLFSSNTEAFF.

This clonotype was detected only once. This chain uses TRBV20-1 with TRBJ1-1; D is uncertain. This CDR3 contains 13 residues. Between the trimmed V and J ends, which lost 1 base and 5 bases, there was a span of 11 bases. CDR1 is DFQATT, CDR2 SNEGSKA, per germline (reference sequence). CDR3 nucleotides: TGCAGTGCTAGAGCGGTAGGAAGGACTGAAGCTTTCTTT. Residues: CSARAVGRTEAFF.

This clonotype was recorded only once. The rearrangement links TRBV12-3 or TRBV12-4 to TRBJ1-1; D unresolved. CDR3 length: 15 residues. V lost 6 bases, J lost 3 bases, and 17 bases lay in between. The CDR3 DNA sequence: TGTGCCAGCAGCCCTCAAACTCTAACCTACACTGAAGCTTTCTTT. Protein: CASSPQTLTYTEAFF.

The chain has TRBV7-9 and TRBJ2-1; no reliable D call. Trimming took off 2 bases at V and 7 bases at J, with 12 bases between the two ends. Germline values: CDR1 SEHNR, CDR2 FQNEAQ (reference sequence). The CDR3 has 14 amino acids. The CDR3 bases are TGTGCCAGCAGCTTAACTGCTAGTTGGAATGAGCAGTTCTTC. As protein: CASSLTASWNEQFF.

This clonotype was counted between two and nine times. The chain is built from TRBV28 and TRBJ1-5; tentative D call: TRBD1 (5 bases). This CDR3 has 15 residues. Trimming removed 1 base at V and 6 bases at J, with 13 bases between. The germline gives CDR1 MDHEN, CDR2 SYDVKM. CDR3 nucleotides: TGTGCCAGCAGTTTATTAGGGGAGATTGGTCAGCCCCAGCATTTT. It translates to CASSLLGEIGQPQHF.

V is TRBV4-1 and J is TRBJ1-5, with 7 nucleotides matching TRBD1. V shed 5 bases, J shed 0 bases, and the junction held 7 bases outside the gene matches. CDR3 length: 16 amino acids. Germline V CDR1 and CDR2: MGHRA, YSYEKL. The CDR3 here is CASSSEGQYSNQPQHF. CDR3 DNA: TGCGCCAGCAGCTCCGAGGGACAGTATAGCAATCAGCCCCAGCATTTT.

The chain recombines TRBV11-2 with TRBJ2-5, with D tentatively TRBD1 (6 bases). This CDR3 region has 16 residues. Trimming took 6 bases from V and 2 from J, leaving 19 bases between them. Germline V gene sequence: CDR1 SGHAT, CDR2 FQNNGV. The DNA for the CDR3 is TGTGCCAGCAGTCATACTCCCGGGACACGTCAAGAGACCCAGTACTTC. It is translated as CASSHTPGTRQETQYF.

The rearrangement uses TRBV13 and TRBJ1-3; 7 bases are shared with TRBD1. The CDR3 loop spans 17 amino acids. Unmatched junction bases numbered 6, after V lost 1 base and J lost 0 bases. Germline-derived CDR1 and CDR2 are PRHDT and FYEKMQ (reference sequence). The DNA of the CDR3 is TGTGCCAGCAGCTTAGTGGGACAGATCCTCTCTGGAAACACCATATATTTT. Residues: CASSLVGQILSGNTIYF. Variable domain in full (rest from reference TRBV13 and TRBJ1-3): AAGVIQSPRHLIKEKRETATLKCYPIPRHDTVYWYQQGPGQDPQFLISFYEKMQSDKGSIPDRFSAQQFSDYHSELNMSSLELGDSALYFCASSLVGQILSGNTIYFGEGSWLTVV.

V usage is TRBV27 and J usage is TRBJ2-7, with TRBD2 matching 12 bases. The ends lost 2 bases at V and 12 bases at J; junction bases unmatched: 5. The CDR3 sequence is 13 residues long. CDR1 and CDR2 (germline): MNHEY, SMNVEV (reference sequence). The CDR3 bases are TGTGCCAGCAGTTTACGACTAGCGGGAGTTTTGTACTTC. Translated: CASSLRLAGVLYF.

The CDR3 spells CASSLDMGMKYEQYV. CDR3 sequence (DNA): TGTGCCAGCAGCTTAGACATGGGCATGAAGTACGAGCAGTACGTC. The V call is TRBV11-1, the J call TRBJ2-7; D is ambiguous. The germline V gene encodes CDR1 SGHAT and CDR2 FQDESV (reference sequence). The V and J ends lost 1 base and 4 bases respectively, with 14 bases between them. The CDR3 covers 15 residues.

This clonotype was counted a few times. V is TRBV19 and J is TRBJ1-3, with D hard to call. The V and J ends lost 11 bases and 0 bases respectively, with 11 bases between them. The CDR3 contains 13 residues. CDR1 LNHDA and CDR2 SQIVND come from the germline V gene (reference sequence). The CDR3 DNA sequence: TGTGCCTCGGGAGGCAACTCTGGAAACACCATATATTTT. This encodes CASGGNSGNTIYF.

In its sample, this clonotype was seen once. J is TRBJ2-7 and V is TRBV18, with unresolved D. CDR1 and CDR2 (germline): KGHSH, LQKENI. The CDR3 has 13 amino acids. V shed 4 bases and J shed 2 bases, with 9 bases lying between them. Here the CDR3 reads CASSLRPAYEQYF. The CDR3 DNA reads as TGTGCCAGCTCACTACGCCCGGCCTACGAGCAGTACTTC.